The source of this TCR beta chain is a study of blood T cell repertoires in COVID-19. At the level of the study: Specimens from acute and convalescent COVID-19 originated in the United States, Italy and Spain.

Germline V gene data show CDR1 as MGHRA and CDR2 as YSYEKL. V lost 1 base to trimming and J lost 1 base, with 10 bases between them. CDR3 length: 15 amino acids. Method: immunoSEQ multiplex PCR; TCRdb's copy keeps in-frame clones and lacks some. In the table there are about 320,000 clones, more than 85% of which are singletons. Those enrolled, adults aged about 18 to 89 years, came from some 25 US areas. The J gene is TRBJ1-1, the V gene TRBV4-1; D is unresolved. The material sequenced was PBMCs or T cells enriched from blood (not recorded which). This clonotype originated in a woman aged 25 to 39 who had been exposed to COVID-19. CDR3 loop: CASSQVRRPNTEAFF. The CDR3 DNA reads TGCGCCAGCAGCCAAGTACGCAGGCCGAACACTGAAGCTTTCTTT.